The 6 T cell receptor beta chains given below trace back to one sample, sequenced in a study of cytomegalovirus exposure and HLA in healthy donors. Here immunoSEQ multiplex PCR was the method, and the copy in TCRdb shows in-frame clones only, minus some. The table has roughly 150,000 clones, over 80% seen once. Sample: PBMCs. The receptors here all came from a man aged 25 to 45 in good health and CMV-seropositive.

This clone was seen only a few times. The chain uses TRBV29-1 and TRBJ2-1; 9 nucleotides align to TRBD2. The CDR3 is 17 residues long. The germline gives CDR1 SQVTM, CDR2 ANQGSEA. The J segment lost 1 base and the V segment lost 1 base, leaving 8 bases of the junction unmatched. DNA for the CDR3: TGCAGCGTTGAAGGTTTGTTAGCGGGGGAATCCTACAATGAGCAGTTCTTC. It yields the protein CSVEGLLAGESYNEQFF.

This clone has a single count. The genes are TRBV4-1 and TRBJ1-5, with D possibly matching TRBD1 (6 bases). Germline V gives CDR1 MGHRA, CDR2 YSYEKL. The ends were cut back, 1 base at V and 11 bases at J, with 18 bases in the middle. There are 15 residues in the CDR3. Here the CDR3 reads CASSQAQNTGRTQHF. The CDR3, as DNA: TGCGCCAGCAGCCAAGCTCAAAACACAGGGCGAACCCAGCATTTT.

V usage is TRBV7-9 and J usage is TRBJ2-1; possibly TRBD2 for D (6 bases). Trimming shortened V by 4 bases and J by 9 bases, and 25 bases separated the two germline ends. Germline values: CDR1 SEHNR, CDR2 FQNEAQ (reference sequence). The CDR3 sequence is 17 residues long. CDR3 in amino acids: CASSSITTGTGGSEQFF. The CDR3 nucleotides read TGTGCCAGCAGCTCGATCACTACCGGGACTGGGGGGAGTGAGCAGTTCTTC. The variable domain in full, with the rest retrieved from reference TRBV7-9 and TRBJ2-1, is DTGVSQNPRHKITKRGQNVTFRCDPISEHNRLYWYRQTLGQGPEFLTYFQNEAQLEKSRLLSDRFSAERPKGSFSTLEIQRTEQGDSAMYLCASSSITTGTGGSEQFFGPGTRLTVL.

V is TRBV5-8 and J is TRBJ1-4; 8 bases fit TRBD1. This CDR3 is built from 15 residues. Per the germline V gene, CDR1 is SGHTS and CDR2 is YDEGEE. With 1 base clipped from V and 6 bases from J, the junction kept 5 bases outside the gene matches. The CDR3 reads CASSLRSGGDEKLFF. CDR3 in DNA: TGTGCCAGCAGCTTGCGCTCAGGGGGCGATGAAAAACTGTTTTTT.

The sample holds many counts of this clone. The chain carries TRBV2 and TRBJ2-7; TRBD2 is a possible D gene (6 bases). The germline CDR1 and CDR2 sequences are SNHLY and FYNNEI. V gave up 4 bases and J gave up 8 bases, with 15 bases separating them. The CDR3 extends over 13 amino acids. The CDR3 DNA reads as TGTGCCAGCAGTGGGGAAGGCGGGGCCCAGCAGTACTTC. Amino acid sequence: CASSGEGGAQQYF.

This chain links TRBV4-1 with TRBJ1-1; 8 nucleotides line up with TRBD1. J gave up 1 base and V 2 bases, and 3 bases lay outside the gene matches. The length of the CDR3 is 15 residues. Germline loops: CDR1 MGHRA, CDR2 YSYEKL. CDR3 residues: CASSQYRGGNTEAFF. The CDR3 DNA follows: TGCGCCAGCAGCCAATACAGGGGGGGGAACACTGAAGCTTTCTTT.